Below are 32 T cell receptor beta chains sequenced from a single sample in a study of cytomegalovirus exposure and HLA in healthy donors. Use of 60 Vbeta and 13 Jbeta primers characterized the PCR. Clones were read by immunoSEQ multiplex PCR, and TCRdb kept only the in-frame ones, dropping some. In total, the table holds 35,000 to 45,000 clones. Sequencing was carried out using PBMCs. These receptors were taken from a human donor in good health.

J is TRBJ1-2 and V is TRBV6-6, with TRBD1 identical over 7 bases. This CDR3 is built from 14 residues. The V gene end was trimmed by 6 bases and the J gene end by 3 bases; junction bases not matched to a gene: 7. Germline V gives CDR1 MNHNY, CDR2 SVGAGI (reference sequence). The CDR3 sequence is CASRSRDSDYGYTF. CDR3 DNA sequence: TGTGCCAGCAGAAGCCGGGACAGCGACTATGGCTACACCTTC.

The chain has TRBV7-3 and TRBJ2-2; 7 bases agree with TRBD2. This CDR3 has 15 amino acids. The J segment lost 0 bases and the V segment lost 5 bases, leaving 3 bases of the junction unmatched. Germline assignment: CDR1 SGHTA and CDR2 FQGTGA. As DNA, the CDR3 is TGTGCCAGCAGCGCGGGGGTTACGAACACCGGGGAGCTGTTTTTT. It is translated as CASSAGVTNTGELFF. Filled out from reference TRBV7-3 and TRBJ2-2, the complete variable domain reads GAGVSQTPSNKVTEKGKYVELRCDPISGHTALYWYRQSLGQGPEFLIYFQGTGAADDSGLPNDRFFAVRPEGSVSTLKIQRTERGDSAVYLCASSAGVTNTGELFFGEGSRLTVL.

This chain uses TRBV28 with TRBJ1-1; no clear D. The germline CDR1 and CDR2 sequences are MDHEN and SYDVKM. V gave up 3 bases and J gave up 7 bases, with 12 bases separating them. This CDR3 has 13 residues. This chain's CDR3 is CASSLEQISEAFF. The DNA of the CDR3 is TGTGCCAGCAGTTTGGAACAGATCAGTGAAGCTTTCTTT.

J is TRBJ2-1 and V is TRBV5-4; TRBD1 aligns across 7 bases. This CDR3 comprises 14 residues. Germline loops: CDR1 SGHNT, CDR2 YYREEE (reference sequence). V gave up 4 bases and J gave up 5 bases; unmatched junction bases: 6. CDR3 sequence reads: CASSTRQGNNEQFF. The DNA of the CDR3 is TGTGCCAGCAGCACCCGACAGGGAAACAATGAGCAGTTCTTC.

Of note for this clone: A junction boundary mismatches the germline segment, possibly from a read error. The rearrangement joins TRBV19 to TRBJ2-7; maybe TRBD1 (6 bases). CDR1 and CDR2 from the germline V gene are LNHDA and SQIVND (reference sequence). This CDR3 is built from 13 residues. The CDR3 reads CASGGRSSYEQYF. The CDR3, as DNA: TGCGCCAGTGGGGGCCGAAGCTCCTACGAGCAGTACTTC. Full variable domain (remainder filled in from reference TRBV19 and TRBJ2-7): DGGITQSPKYLFRKEGQNVTLSCEQNLNHDAMYWYRQDPGQGLRLIYYSQIVNDFQKGDIAEGYSVSREKKESFPLTVTSAQKNPTAFYLCASGGRSSYEQYFGPGTRLTVT.

V gene TRBV5-1 combines with J gene TRBJ2-3, with 7 bases identical to TRBD2. CDR3 length: 15 amino acids. Trimming removed 4 bases from V and 2 bases from J; junction bases left unmatched: 7. In germline, CDR1 is SGHRS, CDR2 YFSETQ. CDR3 protein: CASSRSGETTDTQYF. CDR3 sequence (DNA): TGCGCCAGCAGCCGCAGCGGGGAAACCACAGATACGCAGTATTTT. Combining the CDR3 with reference TRBV5-1 and TRBJ2-3 gives the whole variable domain KAGVTQTPRYLIKTRGQQVTLSCSPISGHRSVSWYQQTPGQGLQFLFEYFSETQRNKGNFPGRFSGRQFSNSRSEMNVSTLELGDSALYLCASSRSGETTDTQYFGPGTRLTVL.

The chain combines TRBV2 with TRBJ2-7; D is ambiguous. Trimming removed 2 bases at V and 2 bases at J, with 10 bases between. CDR1 SNHLY and CDR2 FYNNEI come from the germline V gene. The CDR3 totals 14 residues. CDR3 amino acids: CASSESRLAYEQYF. The CDR3 DNA reads as TGTGCCAGCAGTGAATCTAGGTTGGCCTACGAGCAGTACTTC. The full variable domain, rest sourced from reference TRBV2 and TRBJ2-7, is EPEVTQTPSHQVTQMGQEVILRCVPISNHLYFYWYRQILGQKVEFLVSFYNNEISEKSEIFDDQFSVERPDGSNFTLKIRSTKLEDSAMYFCASSESRLAYEQYFGPGTRLTVT.

The rearrangement joins TRBV18 to TRBJ1-2; TRBD1 matches 9 bases. The germline V gene has CDR1 KGHSH and CDR2 LQKENI. V lost 3 bases and J lost 0; bases outside the gene matches: 8. CDR3 size: 17 residues. In DNA form, the CDR3 reads TGTGCCAGCTCACCCATAGGACAGGGGCAGTCTAACTATGGCTACACCTTC. The encoded protein is CASSPIGQGQSNYGYTF. Drawing the rest from reference TRBV18 and TRBJ1-2, the complete variable domain is NAGVMQNPRHLVRRRGQEARLRCSPMKGHSHVYWYRQLPEEGLKFMVYLQKENIIDESGMPKERFSAEFPKEGPSILRIQQVVRGDSAAYFCASSPIGQGQSNYGYTFGSGTRLTVV.

The gene calls are TRBV6-5 and TRBJ1-2; 9 bases line up with TRBD1. Germline values: CDR1 MNHEY, CDR2 SVGAGI. With V trimmed by 6 bases and J by 5 bases, 7 bases remained unmatched. The CDR3 runs 14 residues. The CDR3 protein is CASSPTGGGYGYTF. The CDR3 nucleotides are TGTGCCAGCAGCCCAACAGGGGGCGGGTATGGCTACACCTTC.

The chain carries TRBV2 and TRBJ1-6, with 9 bases lining up with TRBD1. With 0 bases clipped from V and 7 bases from J, the junction kept 1 base outside the gene matches. CDR3 length equals 15 residues. The V gene's germline CDR1 is SNHLY and CDR2 FYNNEI. CDR3 DNA: TGTGCCAGCAGTGAAGCCGGGACAGGGAATTCACCCCTCCACTTT. This codes for CASSEAGTGNSPLHF.

The chain combines TRBV6-5 with TRBJ2-1; 8 bases line up with TRBD1. This CDR3 is 15 amino acids long. Germline V gene sequence: CDR1 MNHEY, CDR2 SVGAGI. V lost 5 bases, J lost 7 bases, and 10 bases stayed unmatched. The CDR3 protein is CASSLSGQGYNEQFF. The CDR3 DNA is TGTGCCAGCAGTCTGTCCGGACAGGGATATAATGAGCAGTTCTTC.

The CDR3 spells CASRSGQGTDTQYF. The CDR3 coding sequence is TGTGCCAGCAGATCGGGACAGGGAACAGATACGCAGTATTTT. This chain joins TRBV2 and TRBJ2-3; TRBD1 aligns across 9 bases. This CDR3 contains 14 residues. The junction had 4 bases not matched to a gene; V was cut back by 6 bases and J by 3 bases. Germline V gene lookup returns CDR1 SNHLY and CDR2 FYNNEI.

The rearrangement uses TRBV5-1 and TRBJ1-1, with a weak D call TRBD1 (6 bases). V dropped 4 bases and J dropped 0 bases, with 10 bases sitting between them. The CDR3 totals 14 residues. CDR1 is SGHRS, CDR2 YFSETQ, per germline. The CDR3 region has the DNA TGCGCCAGCAGCGTAGGGGGAGTGAACACTGAAGCTTTCTTT. Its translation: CASSVGGVNTEAFF.

The V call is TRBV7-7, the J call TRBJ2-3, with TRBD1 matching over 7 bases. Germline loops: CDR1 SSHAT, CDR2 FNYEAQ (reference sequence). This CDR3 is 14 amino acids long. The J segment lost 3 bases and the V segment lost 5 bases, leaving 5 bases of the junction unmatched. In DNA form, the CDR3 reads TGTGCCAGCAGCCCCTCGACAGGGACAGATACGCAGTATTTT. Translated, it gives CASSPSTGTDTQYF.

The rearrangement uses TRBV29-1 and TRBJ2-5; maybe TRBD2 (8 bases). This CDR3 is built from 13 residues. The V gene's germline CDR1 is SQVTM and CDR2 ANQGSEA. V lost 7 bases to trimming and J lost 4 bases, with 16 bases between them. The CDR3 sequence: CSAREGAGETQYF. CDR3 coding DNA: TGCAGCGCCCGGGAGGGGGCAGGAGAGACCCAGTACTTC. The whole variable domain, filled in from reference TRBV29-1 and TRBJ2-5, reads SAVISQKPSRDICQRGTSLTIQCQVDSQVTMMFWYRQQPGQSLTLIATANQGSEATYESGFVIDKFPISRPNLTFSTLTVSNMSPEDSSIYLCSAREGAGETQYFGPGTRLLVL.

The J gene is TRBJ2-7, the V gene TRBV30; no clear D gene. V lost 0 bases, J lost 2 bases, and 8 bases lay in between. Germline CDR1 reads GTSNPN; CDR2 reads SVGIG (reference sequence). There are 13 residues in the CDR3. The CDR3 DNA reads as TGTGCCTGGAGTGTTAGCAGTACCTACGAGCAGTACTTC. This gives the protein CAWSVSSTYEQYF.

The CDR3 here is CASSISVGGYEQYF. The CDR3 bases are TGTGCCAGTAGTATAAGTGTAGGAGGCTACGAGCAGTACTTC. This chain uses TRBV19 with TRBJ2-7; D possibly corresponds to TRBD2 (5 bases). There are 14 residues in the CDR3. V gave up 2 bases and J gave up 3 bases, with 11 bases separating them. CDR1 and CDR2 from the germline V gene are LNHDA and SQIVND (reference sequence). Using reference TRBV19 and TRBJ2-7 for the parts outside the CDR3, the full variable domain is DGGITQSPKYLFRKEGQNVTLSCEQNLNHDAMYWYRQDPGQGLRLIYYSQIVNDFQKGDIAEGYSVSREKKESFPLTVTSAQKNPTAFYLCASSISVGGYEQYFGPGTRLTVT.

The rearrangement joins TRBV7-2 to TRBJ2-2; the D gene is possibly TRBD1 (6 bases). Germline CDR1 reads SGHTA; CDR2 reads FQGNSA. This CDR3 contains 14 residues. Trimming took 6 bases from V and 5 from J, leaving 13 bases between them. CDR3 amino acids: CASSPRQGTGELFF. In DNA form, the CDR3 reads TGTGCCAGCAGTCCTCGGCAGGGGACCGGGGAGCTGTTTTTT.

The V and J genes are TRBV18 and TRBJ1-3, with 8 positions matching TRBD1. The CDR3 has 13 amino acids. The junction had 4 bases not matched to a gene; V was cut back by 6 bases and J by 6 bases. Germline values: CDR1 KGHSH, CDR2 LQKENI. CDR3 in DNA: TGTGCCAGCTCCAGGGGGCTCGAAAACACCATATATTTT. Translated, it gives CASSRGLENTIYF. Variable domain in full (rest from reference TRBV18 and TRBJ1-3): NAGVMQNPRHLVRRRGQEARLRCSPMKGHSHVYWYRQLPEEGLKFMVYLQKENIIDESGMPKERFSAEFPKEGPSILRIQQVVRGDSAAYFCASSRGLENTIYFGEGSWLTVV.

This chain joins TRBV6-1 and TRBJ1-5; no clear D. Trimming cost V 7 bases and J 6 bases, with 16 bases left between them. This CDR3 contains 14 residues. Per germline, CDR1 MNHNS and CDR2 SASEGT. CDR3 protein: CASTPTFGGQPQHF. The CDR3 DNA follows: TGTGCCAGCACCCCGACCTTTGGAGGTCAGCCCCAGCATTTT.

The V call is TRBV5-6, the J call TRBJ2-5, with 7 nucleotides matching TRBD1. J gave up 5 bases and V 3 bases, and 10 bases lay outside the gene matches. CDR1 SGHDT and CDR2 YYEEEE come from the germline V gene. This CDR3 is 15 amino acids long. In DNA form, the CDR3 reads TGTGCCAGCAGCTCACCGACAGGGCAAGGGGAGACCCAGTACTTC. This gives the protein CASSSPTGQGETQYF.

The chain combines TRBV7-3 with TRBJ1-3, with D possibly TRBD1 on 6 matching bases. Trimming shortened V by 1 base and J by 4 bases, and 17 bases separated the two germline ends. In germline, CDR1 is SGHTA, CDR2 FQGTGA. CDR3 length: 17 residues. The CDR3 reads CASSLKGAGAAGNTIYF. CDR3 DNA: TGTGCCAGCAGCTTAAAAGGGGCAGGGGCAGCCGGAAACACCATATATTTT.

The chain links TRBV7-9 to TRBJ1-5; 7 nucleotides line up with TRBD1. The CDR3 is 16 residues long. The germline V gene has CDR1 SEHNR and CDR2 FQNEAQ (reference sequence). With V trimmed by 4 bases and J by 0 bases, 6 bases remained unmatched. The CDR3 DNA reads TGTGCCAGCAGCTCCGGGACAGCTTTTAGCAATCAGCCCCAGCATTTT. Its translation: CASSSGTAFSNQPQHF.

J is TRBJ1-2 and V is TRBV19, with 7 bases aligning to TRBD1. With V trimmed by 5 bases and J by 5 bases, 5 bases remained unmatched. Germline V lookup: CDR1 LNHDA, CDR2 SQIVND (reference sequence). The CDR3 covers 13 residues. Written as DNA, the CDR3 is TGTGCCAGTAGTCCCGGGACAGTTTATGGCTACACCTTC. This sequence encodes CASSPGTVYGYTF.

This chain's CDR3 is CASSLGTQGASEKLFF. For the CDR3, the DNA is TGCGCCAGCAGCCTAGGAACTCAGGGGGCGAGTGAAAAACTGTTTTTT. The rearrangement links TRBV5-1 to TRBJ1-4, with TRBD1 matching 8 bases. The CDR3 sequence is 16 residues long. Germline V gene data show CDR1 as SGHRS and CDR2 as YFSETQ. The trim removed 4 bases at V and 7 bases at J, leaving 12 bases unmatched.

The V call is TRBV27, the J call TRBJ2-1, with D maybe TRBD1 (7 bases). Germline V gene sequence: CDR1 MNHEY, CDR2 SMNVEV (reference sequence). This CDR3 spans 17 amino acids. The V and J ends lost 0 bases and 4 bases respectively, with 16 bases between them. The DNA for the CDR3 is TGTGCCAGCAGTTTATCGGGGGCAGGGGGGTTATACAATGAGCAGTTCTTC. It yields the protein CASSLSGAGGLYNEQFF.

The CDR3: CASSPPTGNTEAFF. DNA for the CDR3: TGTGCCAGCTCACCCCCGACAGGGAACACTGAAGCTTTCTTT. The V call is TRBV18, the J call TRBJ1-1, with D possibly matching TRBD1 (6 bases). The germline V gene encodes CDR1 KGHSH and CDR2 LQKENI. V dropped 3 bases and J dropped 1 base, with 9 bases sitting between them. This CDR3 contains 14 residues.

This chain joins TRBV9 and TRBJ2-2, with D maybe TRBD1 (6 bases). Trimming left V 3 bases short and J 1 base short, with 13 bases between. This CDR3 has 16 amino acids. Germline V gene data show CDR1 as SGDLS and CDR2 as YYNGEE. The CDR3: CASSAGQGLNTGELFF. CDR3 bases: TGTGCCAGCAGCGCTGGGCAGGGGCTGAACACCGGGGAGCTGTTTTTT.

The chain combines TRBV10-3 with TRBJ2-3, with TRBD2 identical over 13 bases. CDR3 size: 16 residues. CDR1 is ENHRY and CDR2 is SYGVKD in the germline V gene. Trimming took 6 bases from V and 5 from J; bases not matched to a gene: 8. In nucleotides, the CDR3 is TGTGCCATCAGACAAACTAGCGGGGGGGCCAGAGATACGCAGTATTTT. Residues: CAIRQTSGGARDTQYF.

The CDR3 spells CASSQGIAGDGETQYF. The CDR3 nucleotides are TGCGCCAGCAGCCAAGGAATAGCGGGGGATGGGGAGACCCAGTACTTC. The chain joins TRBV4-1 to TRBJ2-5; 9 bases are shared with TRBD2. Germline V gives CDR1 MGHRA, CDR2 YSYEKL. J gave up 5 bases and V 1 base, and 8 bases lay outside the gene matches. The CDR3 contains 16 residues.

The chain joins TRBV11-2 to TRBJ1-1, with D possibly matching TRBD1 (6 bases). The CDR3 is made up of 13 amino acids. Germline V CDR1 and CDR2: SGHAT, FQNNGV. The V gene lost 5 bases and the J gene lost 11 bases, with 18 bases spanning the gap. The CDR3 sequence is CASSIGGRDEAFF. The CDR3 coding sequence is TGTGCCAGCAGCATAGGGGGGAGGGATGAGGCTTTCTTT.

The chain combines TRBV27 with TRBJ2-7; perhaps TRBD1 as D (6 bases). The germline V gene has CDR1 MNHEY and CDR2 SMNVEV (reference sequence). V was trimmed by 3 bases and J by 2 bases, leaving 8 bases between them. This CDR3 region has 13 residues. The CDR3 is CASSLTGPYEQYF. The CDR3 region has the DNA TGTGCCAGCAGTTTGACAGGTCCCTACGAGCAGTACTTC.